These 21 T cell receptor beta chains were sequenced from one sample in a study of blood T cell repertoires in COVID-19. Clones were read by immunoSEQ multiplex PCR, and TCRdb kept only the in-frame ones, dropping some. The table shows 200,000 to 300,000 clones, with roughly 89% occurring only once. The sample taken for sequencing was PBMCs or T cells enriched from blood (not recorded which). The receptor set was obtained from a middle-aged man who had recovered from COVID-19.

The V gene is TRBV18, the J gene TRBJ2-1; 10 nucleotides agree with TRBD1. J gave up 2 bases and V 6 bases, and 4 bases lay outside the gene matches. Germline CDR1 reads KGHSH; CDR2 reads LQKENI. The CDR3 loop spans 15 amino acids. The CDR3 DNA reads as TGTGCCAGCTCTAAAGGACAGGGGGCCTACAATGAGCAGTTCTTC. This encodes CASSKGQGAYNEQFF.

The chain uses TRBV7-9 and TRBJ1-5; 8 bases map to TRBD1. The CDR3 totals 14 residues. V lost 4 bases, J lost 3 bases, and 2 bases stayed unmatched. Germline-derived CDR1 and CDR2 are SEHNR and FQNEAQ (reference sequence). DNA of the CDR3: TGTGCCAGCAGCTGGACAGGGTCCAATCAGCCCCAGCATTTT. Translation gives CASSWTGSNQPQHF.

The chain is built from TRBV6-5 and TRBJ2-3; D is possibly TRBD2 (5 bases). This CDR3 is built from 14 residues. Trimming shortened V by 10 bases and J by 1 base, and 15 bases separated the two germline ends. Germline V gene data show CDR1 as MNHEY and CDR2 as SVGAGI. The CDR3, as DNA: TGTGCCATTCAACCGGGGTGGGGCACAGATACGCAGTATTTT. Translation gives CAIQPGWGTDTQYF.

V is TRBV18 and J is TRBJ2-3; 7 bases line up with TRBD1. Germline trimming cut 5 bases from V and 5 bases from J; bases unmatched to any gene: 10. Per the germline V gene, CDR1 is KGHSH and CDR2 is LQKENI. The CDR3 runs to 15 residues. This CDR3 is CASSRETGARDTQYF. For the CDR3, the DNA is TGTGCCAGCTCAAGAGAAACAGGGGCGAGAGATACGCAGTATTTT.

The CDR3 nucleotides are TGTGCCAGCAGTTTTCTATCTCGGGGGGAGCAGTACTTC. As protein: CASSFLSRGEQYF. The chain links TRBV27 to TRBJ2-7, with D possibly matching TRBD2 (6 bases). Germline V gene data show CDR1 as MNHEY and CDR2 as SMNVEV (reference sequence). Trimming pared 3 bases from V and 7 bases from J, leaving 13 bases between. The CDR3 has 13 amino acids.

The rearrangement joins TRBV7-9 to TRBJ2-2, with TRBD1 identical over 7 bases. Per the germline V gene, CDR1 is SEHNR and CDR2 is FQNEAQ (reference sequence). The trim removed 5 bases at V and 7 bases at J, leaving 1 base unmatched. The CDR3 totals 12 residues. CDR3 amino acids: CASSPGGGELFF. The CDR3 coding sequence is TGTGCCAGCAGCCCAGGGGGCGGGGAGCTGTTTTTT.

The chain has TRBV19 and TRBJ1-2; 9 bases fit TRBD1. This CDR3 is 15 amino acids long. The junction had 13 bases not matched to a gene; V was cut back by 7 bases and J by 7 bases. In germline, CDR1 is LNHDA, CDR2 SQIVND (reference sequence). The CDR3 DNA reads TGTGCCAGTACCCCCCAAGGGACAGGGTTGGGTGGCTACACCTTC. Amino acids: CASTPQGTGLGGYTF.

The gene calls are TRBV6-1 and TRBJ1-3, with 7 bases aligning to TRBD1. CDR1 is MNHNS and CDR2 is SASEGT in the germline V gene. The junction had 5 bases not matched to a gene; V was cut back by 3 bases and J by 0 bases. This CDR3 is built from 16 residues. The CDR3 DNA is TGTGCCAGCAGTGAGCAACAGGGGAGCTCTGGAAACACCATATATTTT. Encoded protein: CASSEQQGSSGNTIYF.

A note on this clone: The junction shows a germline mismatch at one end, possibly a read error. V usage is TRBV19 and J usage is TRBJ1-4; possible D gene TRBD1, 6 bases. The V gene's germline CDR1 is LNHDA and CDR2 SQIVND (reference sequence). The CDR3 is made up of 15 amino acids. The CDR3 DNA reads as TGTGCCAGTAGTATTGTAGGGGGATCTGTTGAAGAACTGTTTTTT. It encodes CASSIVGGSVEELFF.

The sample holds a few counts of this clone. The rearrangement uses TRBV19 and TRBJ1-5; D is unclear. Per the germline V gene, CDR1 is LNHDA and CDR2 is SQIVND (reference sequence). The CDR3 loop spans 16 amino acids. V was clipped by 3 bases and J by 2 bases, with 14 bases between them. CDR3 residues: CASSIERFWGNQPQHF. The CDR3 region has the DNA TGTGCCAGTAGTATTGAGAGGTTTTGGGGCAATCAGCCCCAGCATTTT.

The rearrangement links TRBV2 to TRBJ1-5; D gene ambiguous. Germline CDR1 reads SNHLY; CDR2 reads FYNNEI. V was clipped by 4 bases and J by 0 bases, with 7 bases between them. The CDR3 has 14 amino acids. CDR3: CASSAGYSNQPQHF. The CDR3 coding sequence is TGTGCCAGCAGTGCGGGGTATAGCAATCAGCCCCAGCATTTT.

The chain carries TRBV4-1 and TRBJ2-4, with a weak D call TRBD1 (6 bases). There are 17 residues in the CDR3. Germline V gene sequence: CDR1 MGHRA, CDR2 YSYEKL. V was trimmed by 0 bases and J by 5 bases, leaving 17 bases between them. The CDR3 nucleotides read TGCGCCAGCAGCCAAGATAGTCTCGGGACAAGGGAAAACATTCAGTACTTC. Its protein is CASSQDSLGTRENIQYF.

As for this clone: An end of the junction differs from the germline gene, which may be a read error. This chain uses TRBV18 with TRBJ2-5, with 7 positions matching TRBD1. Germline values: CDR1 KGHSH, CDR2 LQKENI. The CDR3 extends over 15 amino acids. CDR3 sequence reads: CASSAPGTDQETQYF. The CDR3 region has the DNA TGTGCCAGCTCAGCACCCGGGACAGACCAAGAGACCCAGTACTTC.

The CDR3 nucleotides are TGTGCCAGCTCAGCAAGGCAGGGGTTGGGCACTGAAGCTTTCTTT. This sequence encodes CASSARQGLGTEAFF. The chain combines TRBV18 with TRBJ1-1; the D gene is possibly TRBD1 (6 bases). CDR1 KGHSH and CDR2 LQKENI come from the germline V gene. The CDR3 has 15 amino acids. Deletions cut 5 bases from V and 4 bases from J, with 17 bases between.

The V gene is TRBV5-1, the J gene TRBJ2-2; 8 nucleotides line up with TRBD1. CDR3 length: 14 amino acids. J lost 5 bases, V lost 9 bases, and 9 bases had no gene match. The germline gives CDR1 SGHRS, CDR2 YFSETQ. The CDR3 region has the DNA TGCGCCACCTTCCAGGGGGCAGGAACCGGGGAGCTGTTTTTT. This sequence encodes CATFQGAGTGELFF. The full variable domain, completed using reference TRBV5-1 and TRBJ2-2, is KAGVTQTPRYLIKTRGQQVTLSCSPISGHRSVSWYQQTPGQGLQFLFEYFSETQRNKGNFPGRFSGRQFSNSRSEMNVSTLELGDSALYLCATFQGAGTGELFFGEGSRLTVL.

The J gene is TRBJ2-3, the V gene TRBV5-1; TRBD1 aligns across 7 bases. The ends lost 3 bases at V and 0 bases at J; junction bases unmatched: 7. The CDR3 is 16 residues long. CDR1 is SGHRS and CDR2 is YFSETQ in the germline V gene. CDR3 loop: CASSSQGQASTDTQYF. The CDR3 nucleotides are TGCGCCAGCAGCTCCCAAGGACAGGCCAGCACAGATACGCAGTATTTT.

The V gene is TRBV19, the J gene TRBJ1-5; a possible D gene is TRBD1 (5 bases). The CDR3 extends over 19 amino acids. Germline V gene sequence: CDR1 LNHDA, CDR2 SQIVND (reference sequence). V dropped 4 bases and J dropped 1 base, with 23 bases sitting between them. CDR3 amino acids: CASSTAPRGEDWSNQPQHF. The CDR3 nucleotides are TGTGCCAGTAGTACCGCCCCTCGGGGGGAGGATTGGAGCAATCAGCCCCAGCATTTT. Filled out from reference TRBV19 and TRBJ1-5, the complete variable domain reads DGGITQSPKYLFRKEGQNVTLSCEQNLNHDAMYWYRQDPGQGLRLIYYSQIVNDFQKGDIAEGYSVSREKKESFPLTVTSAQKNPTAFYLCASSTAPRGEDWSNQPQHFGDGTRLSIL.

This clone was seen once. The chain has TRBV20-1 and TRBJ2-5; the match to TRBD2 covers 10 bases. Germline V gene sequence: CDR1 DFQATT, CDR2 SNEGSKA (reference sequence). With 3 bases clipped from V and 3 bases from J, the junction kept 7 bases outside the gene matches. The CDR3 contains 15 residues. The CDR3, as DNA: TGCAGTGCTAGTGGCCTAGCGGGGGCCGAAGAGACCCAGTACTTC. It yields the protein CSASGLAGAEETQYF.

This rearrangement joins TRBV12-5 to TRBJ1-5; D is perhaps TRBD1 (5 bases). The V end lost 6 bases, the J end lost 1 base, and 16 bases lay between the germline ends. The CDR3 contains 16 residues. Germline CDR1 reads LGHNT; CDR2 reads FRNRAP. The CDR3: CASGQGYDWSNQPQHF. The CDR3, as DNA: TGTGCTAGTGGGCAGGGTTATGATTGGAGCAATCAGCCCCAGCATTTT.

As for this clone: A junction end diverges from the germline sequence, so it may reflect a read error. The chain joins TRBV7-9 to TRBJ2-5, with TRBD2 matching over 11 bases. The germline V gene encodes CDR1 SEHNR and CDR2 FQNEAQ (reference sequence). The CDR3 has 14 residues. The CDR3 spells CASRLAGGRETQYF. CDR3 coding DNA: TGTGCCAGCAGATTAGCGGGGGGGCGAGAGACCCAGTACTTC.

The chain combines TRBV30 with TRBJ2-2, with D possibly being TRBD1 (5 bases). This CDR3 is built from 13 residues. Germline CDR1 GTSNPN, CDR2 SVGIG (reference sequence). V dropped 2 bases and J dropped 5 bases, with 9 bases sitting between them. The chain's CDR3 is CAWSLQVTGELFF. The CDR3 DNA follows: TGTGCCTGGAGTCTACAGGTTACCGGGGAGCTGTTTTTT.